The 20 T cell receptor beta chains below come from one sample, sequenced in a study of stem cell transplantation in POMP-related autoinflammatory disease. Here immunoSEQ multiplex PCR was the method, and the copy in TCRdb shows in-frame clones only, minus some. Among some 29,000 clones, about 91% were seen once, and the ten largest hold 0.72%. Specimen: CD4+ T cells from PBMCs, collected before stem cell transplantation. These receptors were obtained from a human donor with POMP-related autoinflammation and immune dysregulation (PRAID).

DNA for the CDR3: TGTGCCAGCGCACGCAAGGCCGGGAATGAGCAGTTCTTC. Amino acid sequence: CASARKAGNEQFF. V usage is TRBV7-2 and J usage is TRBJ2-1; D gene uncertain. V shed 8 bases and J shed 7 bases, with 15 bases lying between them. Germline CDR1 SGHTA, CDR2 FQGNSA. This CDR3 has 13 residues.

The CDR3 reads CASSPSEVNQPQHF. The CDR3 DNA is TGTGCCAGCAGCCCCTCGGAGGTAAATCAGCCCCAGCATTTT. The chain has TRBV14 and TRBJ1-5; D not resolved. CDR1 and CDR2 (germline): SGHDN, FVKESK. This CDR3 is built from 14 residues. V was pared by 4 bases and J by 4 bases, with 11 bases between. Drawing the rest from reference TRBV14 and TRBJ1-5, the complete variable domain is EAGVTQFPSHSVIEKGQTVTLRCDPISGHDNLYWYRRVMGKEIKFLLHFVKESKQDESGMPNNRFLAERTGGTYSTLKVQPAELEDSGVYFCASSPSEVNQPQHFGDGTRLSIL.

The V gene is TRBV5-6, the J gene TRBJ2-3; D uncertain. Trimming removed 2 bases from V and 2 bases from J, with 12 bases in between. There are 15 residues in the CDR3. Germline loops: CDR1 SGHDT, CDR2 YYEEEE. CDR3 in amino acids: CASSLRRVITDTQYF. The CDR3 region has the DNA TGTGCCAGCAGCTTACGAAGGGTTATCACAGATACGCAGTATTTT.

The chain employs TRBV7-9 and TRBJ1-1; TRBD1 might be the D (6 bases). With 5 bases removed from V and 6 bases from J, the gap between germline ends came to 19 bases. There are 15 residues in the CDR3. Germline loops: CDR1 SEHNR, CDR2 FQNEAQ (reference sequence). The CDR3 is CASSQVLRGEPEAFF. The DNA for the CDR3 is TGTGCCAGCAGCCAAGTCCTCAGGGGAGAGCCTGAAGCTTTCTTT.

This clone was picked up a small number of times. The chain is built from TRBV2 and TRBJ1-1; TRBD1 might be the D (5 bases). The germline gives CDR1 SNHLY, CDR2 FYNNEI. Trimming took 6 bases from V and 1 from J, leaving 15 bases between them. The CDR3 length is 15 residues. The CDR3 loop is CASSHLGAKNTEAFF. CDR3 in DNA: TGTGCCAGCAGCCACCTCGGGGCGAAGAACACTGAAGCTTTCTTT.

This clone was detected once. The chain recombines TRBV5-6 with TRBJ1-1; D might be TRBD1 (5 bases). The germline V gene has CDR1 SGHDT and CDR2 YYEEEE. The CDR3 covers 13 residues. V gave up 4 bases and J gave up 10 bases, with 17 bases separating them. The CDR3 DNA reads as TGTGCCAGCAGCCTGTCGGGCAGGGTGGGAGCTTTCTTT. The encoded protein is CASSLSGRVGAFF.

V and J are TRBV28 and TRBJ2-7, with D tentatively TRBD1 or TRBD2 (5 bases each). There are 15 residues in the CDR3. V shed 5 bases and J shed 2 bases, with 16 bases lying between them. In germline, CDR1 is MDHEN, CDR2 SYDVKM. CDR3: CASSTGTQGTYEQYF. CDR3 DNA: TGTGCCAGCAGTACCGGGACGCAAGGCACCTACGAGCAGTACTTC.

This chain links TRBV7-9 with TRBJ2-1; 14 bases align to TRBD2. V was clipped by 4 bases and J by 9 bases; unmatched bases: 17. The germline CDR1 and CDR2 sequences are SEHNR and FQNEAQ (reference sequence). The CDR3 contains 19 residues. The CDR3: CASSSGTSGSLDLRSEQFF. The CDR3 coding sequence is TGTGCCAGCAGCTCGGGGACTAGCGGGAGCCTTGACCTGCGGAGTGAGCAGTTCTTC.

The chain uses TRBV5-1 and TRBJ1-5; TRBD1 is a possible D gene (6 bases). The CDR3 runs 15 residues. The V end was cut by 3 bases, the J end by 5 bases, with 15 bases between. Germline CDR1 reads SGHRS; CDR2 reads YFSETQ. CDR3 protein: CASSSTGYRDQPQHF. Written as DNA, the CDR3 is TGCGCCAGCAGCTCGACGGGTTACAGGGATCAGCCCCAGCATTTT.

This clone occurred once. This sequence joins TRBV28 and TRBJ1-2, with 8 bases matching TRBD1. V shed 4 bases, J shed 8 bases, and the junction held 18 bases outside the gene matches. The CDR3 consists of 17 residues. Germline loops: CDR1 MDHEN, CDR2 SYDVKM. The CDR3 nucleotides read TGTGCCAGCAGTTCGCCGGGACAGGTTGGGCCCCTAGAGGGCTACACCTTC. Residues: CASSSPGQVGPLEGYTF.

This clone showed up just once. The chain uses TRBV11-2 and TRBJ2-5, with D possibly being TRBD1 (7 bases). The V end lost 9 bases, the J end lost 5 bases, and 16 bases lay between the germline ends. The CDR3 is 13 residues long. The germline gives CDR1 SGHAT, CDR2 FQNNGV. Here the CDR3 reads CASQQGGRETQYF. The CDR3 nucleotides are TGTGCCAGTCAGCAGGGGGGTAGGGAGACCCAGTACTTC. The full variable domain, completed using reference TRBV11-2 and TRBJ2-5, is EAGVAQSPRYKIIEKRQSVAFWCNPISGHATLYWYQQILGQGPKLLIQFQNNGVVDDSQLPKDRFSAERLKGVDSTLKIQPAKLEDSAVYLCASQQGGRETQYFGPGTRLLVL.

The rearrangement joins TRBV11-1 to TRBJ1-1; 9 nucleotides agree with TRBD1. Germline CDR1 and CDR2: SGHAT and FQDESV (reference sequence). Trimming removed 1 base from V and 2 bases from J; junction bases left unmatched: 5. CDR3 length: 16 residues. The CDR3 nucleotides read TGTGCCAGCAGCTTAGGTAGGACAGGGGCCAACACTGAAGCTTTCTTT. This gives the protein CASSLGRTGANTEAFF.

The chain has TRBV28 and TRBJ2-5; 11 nucleotides agree with TRBD2. With V trimmed by 3 bases and J by 6 bases, 15 bases remained unmatched. Germline V gene data show CDR1 as MDHEN and CDR2 as SYDVKM. The CDR3 extends over 18 amino acids. The CDR3 DNA sequence: TGTGCCAGCAGTTTGGTCCGCCGCCTGACTAGCGGGAAACAGACCCAGTACTTC. Translation gives CASSLVRRLTSGKQTQYF.

The rearrangement uses TRBV7-9 and TRBJ2-5, with 7 bases identical to TRBD2. V dropped 7 bases and J dropped 2; count of bases not matched to a gene: 10. Looked up from germline, CDR1 is SEHNR and CDR2 is FQNEAQ (reference sequence). The CDR3 has 15 residues. CDR3 sequence (DNA): TGTGCCAGCACCCCCGGTGGGGGGGGGCAAGAGACCCAGTACTTC. Encoded protein: CASTPGGGGQETQYF. The variable domain in full, completed from reference TRBV7-9 and TRBJ2-5, reads DTGVSQNPRHKITKRGQNVTFRCDPISEHNRLYWYRQTLGQGPEFLTYFQNEAQLEKSRLLSDRFSAERPKGSFSTLEIQRTEQGDSAMYLCASTPGGGGQETQYFGPGTRLLVL.

The gene calls are TRBV2 and TRBJ2-2, with 7 nucleotides matching TRBD1. The V gene's germline CDR1 is SNHLY and CDR2 FYNNEI. V dropped 6 bases and J dropped 4; count of bases not matched to a gene: 8. The CDR3 runs to 15 residues. CDR3 sequence reads: CASRTQGVATGELFF. The CDR3 DNA is TGTGCCAGCAGAACCCAGGGGGTTGCCACCGGGGAGCTGTTTTTT.

The V gene is TRBV18, the J gene TRBJ2-1; D might be TRBD1 or TRBD2, each matching 5 bases. Germline CDR1 and CDR2: KGHSH and LQKENI. Trimming cost V 3 bases and J 5 bases, with 17 bases left between them. The CDR3 runs to 16 residues. The CDR3 sequence is CASSPGPNSQNNEQFF. The DNA of the CDR3 is TGTGCCAGCTCACCGGGACCGAATAGCCAAAACAATGAGCAGTTCTTC.

This chain joins TRBV30 and TRBJ2-2; 9 bases agree with TRBD1. The germline V gene encodes CDR1 GTSNPN and CDR2 SVGIG (reference sequence). Trimming at V came to 0 bases and at J to 2 bases, leaving 25 bases not matched to a gene. The CDR3 is 23 amino acids. The CDR3 DNA is TGTGCCTGGAGTGTATATCTTTACTGGCGGGACAGGGCAGGTTTAGGAAACACCGGGGAGCTGTTTTTT. Residues: CAWSVYLYWRDRAGLGNTGELFF.

The chain recombines TRBV5-6 with TRBJ1-1, with D perhaps TRBD1 (5 bases). Germline values: CDR1 SGHDT, CDR2 YYEEEE. There are 13 residues in the CDR3. V was cut by 0 bases and J by 7 bases, with 10 bases left in between. The CDR3 DNA sequence: TGTGCCAGCAGCTTGGTAGGGACCCTTGAAGCTTTCTTT. This encodes CASSLVGTLEAFF. Looking up the rest from reference TRBV5-6 and TRBJ1-1 gives the full variable domain: DAGVTQSPTHLIKTRGQQVTLRCSPKSGHDTVSWYQQALGQGPQFIFQYYEEEERQRGNFPDRFSGHQFPNYSSELNVNALLLGDSALYLCASSLVGTLEAFFGQGTRLTVV.

The genes are TRBV19 and TRBJ1-4; TRBD1 matches at 10 bases. The CDR3 loop spans 15 amino acids. The V gene's germline CDR1 is LNHDA and CDR2 SQIVND (reference sequence). With 3 bases clipped from V and 5 bases from J, the junction kept 3 bases outside the gene matches. This CDR3 reads CASSIRDRGNEKLFF. The CDR3 bases are TGTGCCAGTAGTATTCGGGACAGGGGCAATGAAAAACTGTTTTTT. Full variable domain (remainder filled in from reference TRBV19 and TRBJ1-4): DGGITQSPKYLFRKEGQNVTLSCEQNLNHDAMYWYRQDPGQGLRLIYYSQIVNDFQKGDIAEGYSVSREKKESFPLTVTSAQKNPTAFYLCASSIRDRGNEKLFFGSGTQLSVL.

V and J are TRBV5-1 and TRBJ2-4; 8 nucleotides match TRBD1. This CDR3 is 17 amino acids long. CDR1 is SGHRS and CDR2 is YFSETQ in the germline V gene. The junction had 9 bases not matched to a gene; V was cut back by 1 base and J by 3 bases. The CDR3 here is CASSLSGQGFGKNIQYF. The CDR3 DNA reads TGCGCCAGCAGCTTGAGTGGACAGGGTTTCGGCAAAAACATTCAGTACTTC.